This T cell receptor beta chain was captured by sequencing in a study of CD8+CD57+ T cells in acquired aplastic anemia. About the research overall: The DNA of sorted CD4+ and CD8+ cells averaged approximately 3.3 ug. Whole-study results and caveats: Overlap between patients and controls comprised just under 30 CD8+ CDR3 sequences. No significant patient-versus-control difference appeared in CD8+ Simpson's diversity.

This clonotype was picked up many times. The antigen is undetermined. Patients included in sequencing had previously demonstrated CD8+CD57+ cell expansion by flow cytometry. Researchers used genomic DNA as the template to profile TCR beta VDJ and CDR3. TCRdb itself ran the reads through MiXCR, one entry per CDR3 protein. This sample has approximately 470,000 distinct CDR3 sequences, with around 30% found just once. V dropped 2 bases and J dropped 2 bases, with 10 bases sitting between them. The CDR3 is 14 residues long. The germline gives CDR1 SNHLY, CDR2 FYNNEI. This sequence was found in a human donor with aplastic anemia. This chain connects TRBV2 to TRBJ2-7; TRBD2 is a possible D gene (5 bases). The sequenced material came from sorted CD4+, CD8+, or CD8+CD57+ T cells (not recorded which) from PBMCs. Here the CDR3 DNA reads TGTGCCAGCAGTGAAAGGACTGTCGCCTACGAGCAGTACTTC. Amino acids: CASSERTVAYEQYF.